This is a list of T cell receptor beta chains from one sample in a study of cytomegalovirus exposure and HLA in healthy donors. The table came from immunoSEQ multiplex PCR; TCRdb's copy has only in-frame clones and leaves some out. Listed are under 65,000 clones; 6% to 7% falls within the top ten. The sample taken for sequencing was PBMCs. The receptors here all came from a woman between 40 and 55 years old in good health and CMV-seronegative. CDR3s include the opening cysteine and the closing phenylalanine or tryptophan. Fields, in order: J gene, V gene, D gene, CDR3 protein, CDR3 DNA. A D gene is named only where the DNA matches it firmly.

J gene: TRBJ2-1; V gene: TRBV29-1; D gene: TRBD2; CDR3 protein: CSVDPGLAGGLIGSSEQFF; CDR3 DNA: TGCAGCGTCGATCCGGGACTAGCGGGGGGGCTTATAGGGAGCAGTGAGCAGTTCTTC
J gene: TRBJ1-1; V gene: TRBV5-1; D gene: .; CDR3 protein: CASSLAVMNTEAFF; CDR3 DNA: TGCGCCAGCAGCCTTGCGGTGATGAACACTGAAGCTTTCTTT
J gene: TRBJ1-6; V gene: TRBV30; D gene: .; CDR3 protein: CAWSVTGSSYNSPLHF; CDR3 DNA: TGTGCCTGGAGTGTTACAGGGAGCTCCTATAATTCACCCCTCCACTTT
J gene: TRBJ1-2; V gene: TRBV7-2; D gene: .; CDR3 protein: CASSPTWRQNNYGYTF; CDR3 DNA: TGTGCCAGCAGCCCCACCTGGAGACAGAATAACTATGGCTACACCTTC
J gene: TRBJ2-7; V gene: TRBV2; D gene: TRBD2; CDR3 protein: CASSLGASGRWRESHEQYF; CDR3 DNA: TGTGCCAGCAGTTTGGGGGCTAGCGGGAGGTGGAGAGAGTCCCACGAGCAGTACTTC
J gene: TRBJ1-1; V gene: TRBV6-1; D gene: .; CDR3 protein: CASRRTPNTEAFF; CDR3 DNA: TGTGCCAGCAGAAGGACTCCGAACACTGAAGCTTTCTTT
J gene: TRBJ2-7; V gene: TRBV15; D gene: TRBD2; CDR3 protein: CATSGSGRESYEQYF; CDR3 DNA: TGTGCCACCAGCGGGTCGGGGCGGGAGTCCTACGAGCAGTACTTC
J gene: TRBJ1-4; V gene: TRBV2; D gene: .; CDR3 protein: CASSEGRTNEKLFF; CDR3 DNA: TGTGCCAGCAGTGAAGGCCGGACTAATGAAAAACTGTTTTTT
J gene: TRBJ1-1; V gene: TRBV5-1; D gene: .; CDR3 protein: CASSWTAGSNTEAFF; CDR3 DNA: TGCGCCAGCAGCTGGACAGCGGGGTCGAACACTGAAGCTTTCTTT
J gene: TRBJ1-1; V gene: TRBV30; D gene: .; CDR3 protein: CAWSVTGVAEAFF; CDR3 DNA: TGTGCCTGGAGTGTTACCGGGGTAGCTGAAGCTTTCTTT
J gene: TRBJ2-7; V gene: TRBV5-6; D gene: .; CDR3 protein: CASNEWGGTYEQYF; CDR3 DNA: TGTGCCAGCAACGAGTGGGGAGGAACCTACGAGCAGTACTTC
J gene: TRBJ1-1; V gene: TRBV15; D gene: TRBD1; CDR3 protein: CATSRPTGGDEAFF; CDR3 DNA: TGTGCCACCAGCAGACCTACAGGGGGCGATGAAGCTTTCTTT
J gene: TRBJ1-6; V gene: TRBV19; D gene: TRBD1; CDR3 protein: CASSMGQGGSPLHF; CDR3 DNA: TGTGCCAGTAGTATGGGGCAGGGGGGTTCACCCCTCCACTTT
J gene: TRBJ2-7; V gene: TRBV6-1; D gene: .; CDR3 protein: CASRGTGTTGEQYF; CDR3 DNA: TGTGCCAGCAGAGGTACGGGGACAACCGGCGAGCAGTACTTC
J gene: TRBJ2-1; V gene: TRBV6-5; D gene: TRBD1; CDR3 protein: CASRLGTGRNEQFF; CDR3 DNA: TGTGCCAGCAGGCTGGGGACAGGTAGGAATGAGCAGTTCTTC
J gene: TRBJ2-7; V gene: TRBV5-1; D gene: TRBD2; CDR3 protein: CASSPRTSGSEQYF; CDR3 DNA: TGCGCCAGCAGCCCCCGGACTAGCGGGTCCGAGCAGTACTTC
J gene: TRBJ1-4; V gene: TRBV28; D gene: .; CDR3 protein: CASYRRGSEKLFF; CDR3 DNA: TGTGCCAGCTATAGGAGGGGAAGTGAAAAACTGTTTTTT
J gene: TRBJ2-5; V gene: TRBV28; D gene: TRBD1; CDR3 protein: CASSPLGTDKETQYF; CDR3 DNA: TGTGCCAGCAGTCCGCTTGGGACAGATAAAGAGACCCAGTACTTC
J gene: TRBJ2-2; V gene: TRBV9; D gene: .; CDR3 protein: CASSQAGSPATGELFF; CDR3 DNA: TGTGCCAGCAGCCAAGCCGGGTCTCCTGCCACCGGGGAGCTGTTTTTT
J gene: TRBJ2-7; V gene: TRBV6-5; D gene: .; CDR3 protein: CASRAGSSYEQYF; CDR3 DNA: TGTGCCAGCAGGGCTGGGAGCTCCTACGAGCAGTACTTC
J gene: TRBJ2-3; V gene: TRBV25-1; D gene: .; CDR3 protein: CASSPSTDTQYF; CDR3 DNA: TGTGCCAGCAGCCCTAGCACAGATACGCAGTATTTT
J gene: TRBJ2-7; V gene: TRBV5-1; D gene: TRBD2; CDR3 protein: CASRAGGEGYEQYF; CDR3 DNA: TGCGCCAGCAGAGCGGGAGGGGAAGGCTACGAGCAGTACTTC
J gene: TRBJ2-1; V gene: TRBV5-6; D gene: .; CDR3 protein: CASSLRGPNEQFF; CDR3 DNA: TGTGCCAGCAGCTTGAGAGGGCCCAATGAGCAGTTCTTC
J gene: TRBJ2-7; V gene: TRBV5-1; D gene: TRBD2; CDR3 protein: CASSLELAGGPGLAYEQYF; CDR3 DNA: TGCGCCAGCAGCTTGGAACTAGCGGGGGGTCCAGGACTCGCCTACGAGCAGTACTTC
J gene: TRBJ1-1; V gene: TRBV6-5; D gene: TRBD1; CDR3 protein: CASSYSNRGTEAFF; CDR3 DNA: TGTGCCAGCAGTTACTCTAACAGGGGCACTGAAGCTTTCTTT
J gene: TRBJ2-7; V gene: TRBV28; D gene: TRBD1; CDR3 protein: CASSSMGTGDEQYF; CDR3 DNA: TGTGCCAGCAGTTCCATGGGGACAGGGGACGAGCAGTACTTC
J gene: TRBJ1-5; V gene: TRBV27; D gene: .; CDR3 protein: CASSLFPPGTINQPQHF; CDR3 DNA: TGTGCCAGCAGTTTATTCCCCCCCGGGACAATCAATCAGCCCCAGCATTTT
J gene: TRBJ1-5; V gene: TRBV30; D gene: .; CDR3 protein: CAWSEGGGNQPQHF; CDR3 DNA: TGTGCCTGGAGTGAGGGAGGGGGCAATCAGCCCCAGCATTTT
J gene: TRBJ2-5; V gene: TRBV7-6; D gene: TRBD1; CDR3 protein: CASSSQTGSAETQYF; CDR3 DNA: TGTGCCAGCAGCTCACAGACAGGGTCTGCAGAGACCCAGTACTTC
J gene: TRBJ2-3; V gene: TRBV5-4; D gene: .; CDR3 protein: CASSPELTDTQYF; CDR3 DNA: TGTGCCAGCAGCCCTGAGCTAACAGATACGCAGTATTTT
J gene: TRBJ1-1; V gene: TRBV5-8; D gene: .; CDR3 protein: CASSLNRYTEAFF; CDR3 DNA: TGTGCCAGCAGCTTGAACAGATACACTGAAGCTTTCTTT